In this sample, the clone carrying this T cell receptor (beta chain) turned up a few times. This specimen comes from a study of T-cell memory formation after mild COVID-19. Study in general: Largely donor-specific sequence clusters came from two donors.

Germline V lookup: CDR1 MNHNY, CDR2 SVGAGI (reference sequence). This CDR3 contains 15 residues. The V gene end was trimmed by 2 bases and the J gene end by 4 bases; junction bases not matched to a gene: 4. TCRdb analysed the 5' RACE reads with MiXCR anew, one entry per CDR3 protein. Of 150,000 to 200,000 distinct CDR3 sequences in the sample, around 20% were seen once. The chain couples TRBV6-6 to TRBJ2-1; 8 nucleotides match TRBD2. The origin of this receptor is a man between 18 and 29 years old who had mild COVID-19 (a few samples of this study predate the infection). Cell type and time point are not known. Sequencing used PBMCs or a T cell subset sorted from them (not recorded which). CDR3 amino acids: CASSYRRGAYNEQFF. CDR3 coding DNA: TGTGCCAGCAGTTACAGGCGGGGGGCATACAATGAGCAGTTCTTC.